Presented here are 26 T cell receptor beta chains from one specimen sequenced in a study of cytomegalovirus exposure and HLA in healthy donors. 60 Vbeta and 13 Jbeta primers were used in PCR. Repertoires were generated with immunoSEQ multiplex PCR, while TCRdb's copy carries only in-frame clones and drops some. The sample has 100,000 or so clones; around 83% are singletons. The sequencing input was PBMCs. These receptors all come from a woman younger than 30 in good health and CMV-seronegative.

This chain uses TRBV6-1 with TRBJ2-7; tentative D call: TRBD2 (5 bases). V lost 1 base and J 1 base, leaving 5 bases between the germline ends. This CDR3 has 13 amino acids. Germline V gene sequence: CDR1 MNHNS, CDR2 SASEGT. The CDR3 sequence: CASSEGGSYEQYF. The CDR3 nucleotides read TGTGCCAGCAGTGAAGGCGGGTCCTACGAGCAGTACTTC.

Concerning this clone itself: Germline and junction disagree at one end, which may indicate a read error. This sequence joins TRBV7-9 and TRBJ2-7; TRBD1 is a possible D gene (6 bases). CDR3 length equals 14 residues. Germline V gene data show CDR1 as SEHNR and CDR2 as FQNEAQ (reference sequence). The CDR3 loop is CSSSFRTEAYEQYF. In nucleotides, the CDR3 is TGTTCCAGCAGCTTTCGGACAGAGGCCTACGAGCAGTACTTC.

The chain is built from TRBV7-8 and TRBJ1-2; D is perhaps TRBD1 (5 bases). The CDR3 totals 14 residues. Germline CDR1 reads SGHVS; CDR2 reads FQNEAQ. The ends were cut back, 5 bases at V and 1 base at J, with 11 bases in the middle. CDR3 in DNA: TGTGCCAGCAGCCAGGCGGGGGTTAACTATGGCTACACCTTC. Its protein product is CASSQAGVNYGYTF.

This chain links TRBV7-2 with TRBJ1-6, with D uncertain. The CDR3 loop spans 15 amino acids. V was pared by 3 bases and J by 5 bases, with 11 bases between. Germline loops: CDR1 SGHTA, CDR2 FQGNSA. The CDR3 loop reads CASSFSGSDNSPLHF. CDR3 nucleotide sequence: TGTGCCAGCAGCTTCTCGGGATCGGATAATTCACCCCTCCACTTT.

The chain couples TRBV27 to TRBJ2-7, with TRBD1 identical over 7 bases. Trimming at V came to 5 bases and at J to 0 bases, leaving 7 bases not matched to a gene. This CDR3 is 15 amino acids long. CDR1 MNHEY and CDR2 SMNVEV come from the germline V gene (reference sequence). CDR3 sequence reads: CASSLETGNSYEQYF. CDR3 DNA sequence: TGTGCCAGCAGTCTCGAGACAGGGAACTCCTACGAGCAGTACTTC.

The gene calls are TRBV9 and TRBJ2-1, with 8 bases that match TRBD1. V trimming: 3 bases; J trimming: 3 bases; junction bases outside the gene matches: 8. CDR3 length: 16 amino acids. Germline-derived CDR1 and CDR2 are SGDLS and YYNGEE. As DNA, the CDR3 is TGTGCCAGCAGCGCCGAACAGGGGGGTGTCTACAATGAGCAGTTCTTC. Protein product: CASSAEQGGVYNEQFF.

The V and J genes are TRBV10-1 and TRBJ2-7; 9 bases are shared with TRBD1. Germline V gene lookup returns CDR1 WNHNN and CDR2 SYGVQD (reference sequence). This CDR3 region has 14 residues. V lost 0 bases, J lost 4 bases, and 1 base stayed unmatched. The CDR3 bases are TGCGCCAGCAGTGAGTCGACAGGGGGGTACGAGCAGTACTTC. Its translation: CASSESTGGYEQYF.

The chain has TRBV18 and TRBJ1-6; D possibly corresponds to TRBD1 (6 bases). With 6 bases removed from V and 7 bases from J, the gap between germline ends came to 10 bases. The CDR3 totals 13 residues. Germline CDR1 is KGHSH and CDR2 is LQKENI. The CDR3 protein is CASSSQGNSPLHF. CDR3 bases: TGTGCCAGCTCGTCTCAGGGGAATTCACCCCTCCACTTT.

The CDR3 is CASSLQGRGEQFF. As DNA, the CDR3 is TGTGCCAGCAGCTTACAGGGTAGGGGTGAGCAGTTCTTC. This chain joins TRBV7-3 and TRBJ2-1; tentative D call: TRBD1 (5 bases). CDR3 length: 13 residues. Trimming stripped 2 bases from V and 9 bases from J, with 11 bases between. CDR1 is SGHTA and CDR2 is FQGTGA in the germline V gene.

This CDR3 reads CASSGSYGTGVYEQYF. CDR3 coding DNA: TGCGCCAGCAGCGGATCTTATGGGACAGGGGTCTACGAGCAGTACTTC. The chain has TRBV5-1 and TRBJ2-7; 10 bases are a match to TRBD1. From germline, CDR1 is SGHRS and CDR2 YFSETQ. CDR3 length equals 16 residues. V dropped 4 bases and J dropped 3; count of bases not matched to a gene: 10.

The chain carries TRBV7-3 and TRBJ2-1; 14 nucleotides agree with TRBD2. The germline V gene has CDR1 SGHTA and CDR2 FQGTGA. Trimming at V came to 5 bases and at J to 7 bases, leaving 19 bases not matched to a gene. The CDR3 sequence is 20 residues long. CDR3 residues: CASSPSGLAGVRGSGNEQFF. CDR3 DNA: TGTGCCAGCAGCCCATCGGGACTAGCGGGAGTGAGGGGTTCGGGGAATGAGCAGTTCTTC.

The chain joins TRBV5-8 to TRBJ1-6, with D unclear. V was cut by 2 bases and J by 7 bases, with 10 bases left in between. The germline V gene has CDR1 SGHTS and CDR2 YDEGEE. The length of the CDR3 is 14 residues. In nucleotides, the CDR3 is TGTGCCAGCAGCTTTTTGGTTCAGAATTCACCCCTCCACTTT. The encoded protein is CASSFLVQNSPLHF.

The V call is TRBV7-2, the J call TRBJ2-5; 7 bases agree with TRBD2. Trimming cost V 4 bases and J 5 bases; bases outside gene matches: 7. The CDR3 contains 14 residues. Per the germline V gene, CDR1 is SGHTA and CDR2 is FQGNSA. CDR3 residues: CASSWGRALETQYF. CDR3 sequence (DNA): TGTGCCAGCAGCTGGGGGAGGGCTCTCGAGACCCAGTACTTC.

The CDR3 spells CASSDRTSGISYEQYF. The CDR3 region has the DNA TGCGCCAGCAGCGACCGGACTAGCGGGATCTCCTACGAGCAGTACTTC. V usage is TRBV5-1 and J usage is TRBJ2-7; the match to TRBD2 covers 12 bases. Germline-derived CDR1 and CDR2 are SGHRS and YFSETQ. V lost 4 bases to trimming and J lost 0 bases; unmatched junction nucleotides: 5. The CDR3 is 16 residues long.

The chain recombines TRBV6-5 with TRBJ1-4; TRBD1 is a possible D gene (6 bases). CDR3 size: 13 residues. Germline CDR1 and CDR2: MNHEY and SVGAGI. Trimming shortened V by 2 bases and J by 8 bases, and 9 bases separated the two germline ends. The CDR3 here is CASSYVGGEKLFF. The CDR3 nucleotides read TGTGCCAGCAGTTACGTTGGGGGCGAAAAACTGTTTTTT.

V and J are TRBV30 and TRBJ1-2; the D is unclear. The CDR3 runs to 15 residues. Trimming pared 1 base from V and 7 bases from J, leaving 19 bases between. Germline CDR1 is GTSNPN and CDR2 is SVGIG (reference sequence). The CDR3 DNA sequence: TGTGCCTGGAGTGACAGTTCGAGGGCGGACGGTGGCTACACCTTC. Translated: CAWSDSSRADGGYTF.

The gene calls are TRBV9 and TRBJ2-1, with a weak D call TRBD1 (6 bases). The length of the CDR3 is 14 residues. The V end was cut by 4 bases, the J end by 8 bases, with 16 bases between. Per the germline V gene, CDR1 is SGDLS and CDR2 is YYNGEE. The CDR3 protein is CASSRGHTSDEQFF. CDR3 nucleotide sequence: TGTGCCAGCAGCAGGGGACATACGAGCGATGAGCAGTTCTTC.

The chain employs TRBV6-5 and TRBJ1-1, with D unresolved. Trimming pared 5 bases from V and 2 bases from J, leaving 9 bases between. Germline assignment: CDR1 MNHEY and CDR2 SVGAGI. This CDR3 comprises 13 residues. The CDR3 region is CASSEDGNTEAFF. CDR3 nucleotides: TGTGCCAGCAGTGAGGATGGCAACACTGAAGCTTTCTTT.

This rearrangement joins TRBV5-6 to TRBJ2-7; TRBD2 agrees at 8 bases. Germline trimming cut 2 bases from V and 6 bases from J; bases unmatched to any gene: 10. The germline gives CDR1 SGHDT, CDR2 YYEEEE. This CDR3 contains 15 residues. The DNA of the CDR3 is TGTGCCAGCAGCTTTGCCGGGGGGGCCTCACTCGAGCAGTACTTC. Translated: CASSFAGGASLEQYF. Together with reference TRBV5-6 and TRBJ2-7, the CDR3 gives the full variable domain: DAGVTQSPTHLIKTRGQQVTLRCSPKSGHDTVSWYQQALGQGPQFIFQYYEEEERQRGNFPDRFSGHQFPNYSSELNVNALLLGDSALYLCASSFAGGASLEQYFGPGTRLTVT.

The chain recombines TRBV7-3 with TRBJ2-2, with D perhaps matching TRBD1 (6 bases). CDR3 size: 17 residues. Trimming cost V 2 bases and J 2 bases, with 15 bases left between them. CDR1 and CDR2 from the germline V gene are SGHTA and FQGTGA. CDR3 sequence reads: CASSLEPGHVNTGELFF. The CDR3, as DNA: TGTGCCAGCAGCTTAGAACCGGGACACGTAAACACCGGGGAGCTGTTTTTT.

The chain has TRBV4-1 and TRBJ2-7; 8 nucleotides agree with TRBD2. This CDR3 comprises 15 residues. The V gene's germline CDR1 is MGHRA and CDR2 YSYEKL. The V segment lost 1 base and the J segment 4 bases; nucleotides outside the gene matches: 6. CDR3 region: CASSQAVAGRYEQYF. CDR3 in DNA: TGCGCCAGCAGCCAAGCCGTAGCGGGGAGGTACGAGCAGTACTTC.

The genes are TRBV28 and TRBJ1-2, with TRBD1 matching 7 bases. J was trimmed by 8 bases and V by 7 bases; bases with no gene match: 7. The CDR3 contains 12 residues. Germline CDR1 and CDR2: MDHEN and SYDVKM. The chain's CDR3 is CASTIDRDGYTF. The CDR3 coding sequence is TGTGCCAGCACCATAGACAGGGACGGCTACACCTTC.

The chain combines TRBV7-9 with TRBJ2-1; TRBD2 agrees at 14 bases. Per the germline V gene, CDR1 is SEHNR and CDR2 is FQNEAQ (reference sequence). V shed 3 bases, J shed 5 bases, and the junction held 9 bases outside the gene matches. The CDR3 runs 18 residues. The CDR3 here is CASSFRTSGGNRNNEQFF. DNA of the CDR3: TGTGCCAGCAGCTTCAGGACTAGCGGGGGGAATCGAAACAATGAGCAGTTCTTC.

This sequence joins TRBV4-3 and TRBJ1-2; tentative D call: TRBD1 (6 bases). Deletions cut 6 bases from V and 2 bases from J, with 16 bases between. The length of the CDR3 is 15 residues. Germline V lookup: CDR1 LGHNA, CDR2 YSLEER. Here the CDR3 DNA reads TGCGCCAGCAGTCAGAGGGCAGGGGCAAACTATGGCTACACCTTC. This sequence encodes CASSQRAGANYGYTF.

The V and J genes are TRBV7-9 and TRBJ2-1; no clear D. CDR1 and CDR2 from the germline V gene are SEHNR and FQNEAQ (reference sequence). Trimming left V 5 bases short and J 6 bases short, with 14 bases between. This CDR3 spans 14 amino acids. CDR3 coding DNA: TGTGCCAGCAGCGCACACTTTAGCCGCAATGAGCAGTTCTTC. This codes for CASSAHFSRNEQFF.

J is TRBJ1-3 and V is TRBV28; TRBD1 is a possible D gene (5 bases). Germline V CDR1 and CDR2: MDHEN, SYDVKM. Trimming shortened V by 2 bases and J by 0 bases, and 5 bases separated the two germline ends. The CDR3 is 14 residues long. CDR3 sequence reads: CASSLQGSGNTIYF. CDR3 in DNA: TGTGCCAGCAGTTTACAGGGCTCTGGAAACACCATATATTTT.